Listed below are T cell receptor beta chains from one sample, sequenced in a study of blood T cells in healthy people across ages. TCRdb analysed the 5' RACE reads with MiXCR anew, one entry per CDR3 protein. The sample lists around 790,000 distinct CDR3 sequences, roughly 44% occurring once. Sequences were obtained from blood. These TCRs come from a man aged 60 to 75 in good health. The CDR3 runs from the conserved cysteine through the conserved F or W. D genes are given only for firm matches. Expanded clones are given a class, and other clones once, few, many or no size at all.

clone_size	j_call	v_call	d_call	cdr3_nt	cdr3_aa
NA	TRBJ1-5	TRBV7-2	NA	TGTGCCAGCAGCTTGAGTTTTGGGACTTTGTATCAGCCCCAGCATTTT	CASSLSFGTLYQPQHF
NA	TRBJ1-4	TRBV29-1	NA	TGCAGCGTGGGGAAGGCCCTTAATGGAAAACTGTTTTTT	CSVGKALNGKLFF
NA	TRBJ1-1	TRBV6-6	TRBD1	TGTGCCAGCAGTCGACCGACAGGGGATAAGCCTGAAGCTTTCTTT	CASSRPTGDKPEAFF
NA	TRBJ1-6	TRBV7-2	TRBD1	TGTGCCAGCAGCTTAGGGGACAGCAAAAATTCACCCCTCCACTTT	CASSLGDSKNSPLHF
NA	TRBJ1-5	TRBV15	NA	TGTGCCACCAGCAGATTTGGGCAGTTTAGCAATCAGCCCCAGCATTTT	CATSRFGQFSNQPQHF
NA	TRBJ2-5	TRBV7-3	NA	TGTGCCAGCAGCCCCGGGGCGAGCAAAACGGGGGAGCAGTACTTC	CASSPGASKTGEQYF
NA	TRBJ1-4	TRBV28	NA	TGTGCCAGCAGTTTATCTGGGGCAGGGAATGAAAAACTGTTTTTT	CASSLSGAGNEKLFF
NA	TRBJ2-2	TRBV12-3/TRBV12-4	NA	TGTGCCAGCAGTGGGGGGCTCTACGGGGAGCTGTTTTTT	CASSGGLYGELFF
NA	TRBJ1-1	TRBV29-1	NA	TGCAGCGTTGAAAGGACCCTTGAAGCTTTCTTT	CSVERTLEAFF
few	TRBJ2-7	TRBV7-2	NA	TGTGCCAGCAGCTTAGGACAGTACCACGAGCAGTACTTC	CASSLGQYHEQYF
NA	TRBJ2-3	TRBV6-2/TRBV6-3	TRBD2	TGTGCCACCTACTCCCGGACTAGCAACTCGGTTACGCAGTATTTT	CATYSRTSNSVTQYF
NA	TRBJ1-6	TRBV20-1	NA	TGCAGTGCTAGGGCGGGACTGGGTAATTCACCCCTCCACTTT	CSARAGLGNSPLHF
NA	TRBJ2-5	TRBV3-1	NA	TGTGCCAGCAGCCCGCGGGACCTAGGTGTGGAGACCCAGTACTTC	CASSPRDLGVETQYF
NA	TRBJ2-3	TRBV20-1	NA	TGCAGTGCTGGTAGAGAGGCGAATACGCAGTATTTT	CSAGREANTQYF
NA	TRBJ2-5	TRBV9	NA	TGTGCCAGCAGCGCCTACCCTGGGCTAGCGCCAGGGGAGACCCAGTACTTC	CASSAYPGLAPGETQYF
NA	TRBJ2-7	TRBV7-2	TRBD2	TGTGCCAGCAGCCGGGAACGTGGGACTAGCCTCTCCGAGCAGTACTTC	CASSRERGTSLSEQYF
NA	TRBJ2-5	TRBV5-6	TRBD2	TGTGCCAGCAGCGGAGGGACTAGCCTTCTCGATGAGCAGTACTTC	CASSGGTSLLDEQYF
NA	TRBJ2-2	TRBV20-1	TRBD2	TGCAGTGCTAGAAGGGGTAGCGGGGGCAACACCGGGGAGCTGTTTTTT	CSARRGSGGNTGELFF
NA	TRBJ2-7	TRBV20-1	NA	TGCAGTGCTAGAGATGCAGGGTCCCCCGACGAGCAGTACTTC	CSARDAGSPDEQYF
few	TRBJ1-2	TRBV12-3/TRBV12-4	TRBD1	TGTGCCAGCAGTTACCCTCCCGGACAGGGGTATGGCTACACCTTC	CASSYPPGQGYGYTF
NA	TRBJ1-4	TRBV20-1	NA	TGCAGTGCTGAGAGACTCCCCCGAGGTGCAACTAATGAAAAACTGTTTTTT	CSAERLPRGATNEKLFF
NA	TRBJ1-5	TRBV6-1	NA	TGTGCCAGCACTCCACTCGGTATAAGCAATCAGCCCCTGCATTTT	CASTPLGISNQPLHF
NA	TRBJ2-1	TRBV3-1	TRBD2	TGTGCCAGCAGCCAACGCTTCGGGGGGAATGAGCAGTTCTTC	CASSQRFGGNEQFF
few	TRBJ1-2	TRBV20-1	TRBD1	TGCAGTGCTAGGCCGGGACAGGGTTTTAAGAACTATGGCTACACCTTC	CSARPGQGFKNYGYTF
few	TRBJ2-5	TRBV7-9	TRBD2	TGTGCCAGCAGCTCCGGACTAGCGGGGCTTCAACATCAGTACTTC	CASSSGLAGLQHQYF
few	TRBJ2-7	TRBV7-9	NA	TGTGCCAGTGTCGGGGTGGGGTTGCACGAGCAGTACTTC	CASVGVGLHEQYF
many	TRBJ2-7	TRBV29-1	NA	TGCAGCGTAGCGGACGGCTACGAGCAGTACTTC	CSVADGYEQYF
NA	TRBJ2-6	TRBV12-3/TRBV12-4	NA	TGTGCCAGCAGGACCGACATAATCAACTCTGGGGCCAACGTCCTGACTTTC	CASRTDIINSGANVLTF
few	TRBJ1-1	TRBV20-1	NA	TGCAGTGCTAGTGCACAGTTGAACACTGAAGCTTTCTTT	CSASAQLNTEAFF
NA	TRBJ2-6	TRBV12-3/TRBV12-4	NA	TGTGCCAGCAGTTTAAGTAGAGGTTCAGCGGGGGCCAACGTCCTGACTTTC	CASSLSRGSAGANVLTF
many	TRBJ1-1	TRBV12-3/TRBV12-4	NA	TGTGCCAGCAGTTACCTATTTAACACTGAAGCTTTCTTT	CASSYLFNTEAFF
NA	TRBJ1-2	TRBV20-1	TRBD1	TGCAGTGCTAGAGATTTAGGGGGCGGCTGTGGCTACACCTTC	CSARDLGGGCGYTF
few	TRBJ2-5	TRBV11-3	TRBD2	TGTGCCAGCACCCTCAGACTAGCGGGGGGGCGAGAGACCCAGTACTTC	CASTLRLAGGRETQYF
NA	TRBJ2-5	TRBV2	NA	TGTGCCAGCAGTGACAGTCCAGCGGGGACCCAGTACTTC	CASSDSPAGTQYF
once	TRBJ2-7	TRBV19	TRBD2	TGTGCCAGTAGTATTTCCCAGCGGGGGGGGTACGAGCAGTACTTC	CASSISQRGGYEQYF
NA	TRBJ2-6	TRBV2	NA	TGTGCCAGCAGTCCCGTTATGGGATCCTCTGGGGCCAGCGTCCTGACTTTC	CASSPVMGSSGASVLTF
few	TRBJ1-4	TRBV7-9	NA	TGTGCCAGCAGCACCTCCCCGAAGACAGGAGATGAAAAACTGTTTTTT	CASSTSPKTGDEKLFF
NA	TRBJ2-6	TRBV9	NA	TGTGCCAGCAGCCCTGTCTCTGGGTCCAACGTCCTGACTTTC	CASSPVSGSNVLTF
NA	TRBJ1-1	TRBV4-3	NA	TGCGCCAGCAGCCAAGATCTGGTACGGAGCAGTGAAGCTTTCTTT	CASSQDLVRSSEAFF
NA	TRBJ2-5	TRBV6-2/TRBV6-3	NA	TGTGCCAGCGGAGGGGACTTCAAAGAGACCCAGTACTTC	CASGGDFKETQYF
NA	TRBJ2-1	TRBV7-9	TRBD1	TGTGCCAGCAGCCCAGTACAGGGGGCAGCTGAGCAGTTCTTC	CASSPVQGAAEQFF
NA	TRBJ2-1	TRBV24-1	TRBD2	TGTGCCACCAGTGTCCCACTAGCGGGGGGGCCAAATAAACATATGGATGAGCAGTTCTTC	CATSVPLAGGPNKHMDEQFF
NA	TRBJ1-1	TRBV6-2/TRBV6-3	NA	TGTGCCAGCAGTTACCCGAACCGGGGGGCGCGGGGCACTGAAGCTTTCTTT	CASSYPNRGARGTEAFF
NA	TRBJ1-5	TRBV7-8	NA	TGTGCCAGCAGCTTCCAGCCAGGTGCTCAGCCCCAGCATTTT	CASSFQPGAQPQHF
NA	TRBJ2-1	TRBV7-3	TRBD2	TGTGCCAGCAGCTTAACTAGCGGGGGGGCGAATAATGAGCAGTTCTTC	CASSLTSGGANNEQFF
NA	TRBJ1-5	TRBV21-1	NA	TGTGCCAGCAGCAAAATTCGACCCCCAAGTCAGCCCCAGCATTTT	CASSKIRPPSQPQHF
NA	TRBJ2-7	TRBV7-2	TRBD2	TGTGCCAGCAGCTACGGACTAGCGGGGAACTCCTACGAGCAGTACTTC	CASSYGLAGNSYEQYF
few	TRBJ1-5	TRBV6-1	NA	TGTGCCAGCAGTGGGACAACTTATCAGCCCCAGCATTTT	CASSGTTYQPQHF
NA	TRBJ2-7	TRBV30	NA	TGTGCCTGGAGTGTGTCCCCTCTATCCTACGAGCAGTACTTC	CAWSVSPLSYEQYF
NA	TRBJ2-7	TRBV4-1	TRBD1	TGCGCCAGCAGCCAAGGACCTGGAGCAGGGGGCTCCTACGAGCAGTACTTC	CASSQGPGAGGSYEQYF